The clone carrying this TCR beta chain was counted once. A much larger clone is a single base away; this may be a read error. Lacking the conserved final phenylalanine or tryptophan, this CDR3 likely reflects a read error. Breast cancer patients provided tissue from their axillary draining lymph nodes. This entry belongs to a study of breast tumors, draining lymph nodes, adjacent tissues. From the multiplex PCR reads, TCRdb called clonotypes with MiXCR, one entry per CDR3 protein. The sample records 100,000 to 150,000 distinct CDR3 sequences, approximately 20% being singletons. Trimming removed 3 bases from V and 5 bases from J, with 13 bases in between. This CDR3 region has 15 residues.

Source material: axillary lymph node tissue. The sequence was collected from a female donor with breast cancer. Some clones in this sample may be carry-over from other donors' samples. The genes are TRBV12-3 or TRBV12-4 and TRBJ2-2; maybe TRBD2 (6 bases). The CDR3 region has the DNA TGTGCCAGCAGTTTGCGGCACGGGGGTACCGGGGAGCTGTTTCTT. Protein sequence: CASSLRHGGTGELFL.